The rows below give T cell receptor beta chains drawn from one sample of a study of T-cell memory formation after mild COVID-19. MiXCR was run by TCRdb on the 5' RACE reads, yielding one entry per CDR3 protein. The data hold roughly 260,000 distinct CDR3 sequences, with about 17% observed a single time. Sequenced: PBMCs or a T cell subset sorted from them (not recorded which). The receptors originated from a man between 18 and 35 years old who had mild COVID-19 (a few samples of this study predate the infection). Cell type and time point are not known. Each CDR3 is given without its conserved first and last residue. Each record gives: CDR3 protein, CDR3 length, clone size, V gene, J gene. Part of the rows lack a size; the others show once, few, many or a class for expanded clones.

CDR3 protein: ASSSRGRNGYT
CDR3 length: 11
clone size: -
V gene: TRBV21-1
J gene: TRBJ1-2

CDR3 protein: ASSLESTGHQPQH
CDR3 length: 13
clone size: -
V gene: TRBV7-2
J gene: TRBJ1-5

CDR3 protein: ASSRGRGGGPNNEQF
CDR3 length: 15
clone size: once
V gene: TRBV6-2/TRBV6-3
J gene: TRBJ2-1

CDR3 protein: ARQGETQY
CDR3 length: 8
clone size: many
V gene: TRBV27
J gene: TRBJ2-5

CDR3 protein: ASSPRRDEQF
CDR3 length: 10
clone size: few
V gene: TRBV7-9
J gene: TRBJ2-1

CDR3 protein: ASSLGTGQTEAF
CDR3 length: 12
clone size: many
V gene: TRBV5-1
J gene: TRBJ1-1

CDR3 protein: SAAGSGEETQY
CDR3 length: 11
clone size: -
V gene: TRBV20-1
J gene: TRBJ2-5

CDR3 protein: ASSPRSGRSTDTQY
CDR3 length: 14
clone size: few
V gene: TRBV5-1
J gene: TRBJ2-3

CDR3 protein: ASSFGLGGVGETQY
CDR3 length: 14
clone size: few
V gene: TRBV12-3/TRBV12-4
J gene: TRBJ2-5

CDR3 protein: ASSLEGSRETQY
CDR3 length: 12
clone size: -
V gene: TRBV5-5
J gene: TRBJ2-5

CDR3 protein: ASSSRGGLSYNEQF
CDR3 length: 14
clone size: few
V gene: TRBV12-3/TRBV12-4
J gene: TRBJ2-1

CDR3 protein: ASSQDRGQGRGYT
CDR3 length: 13
clone size: -
V gene: TRBV3-1
J gene: TRBJ1-2

CDR3 protein: ASSFNPGNTIY
CDR3 length: 11
clone size: few
V gene: TRBV12-3/TRBV12-4
J gene: TRBJ1-3

CDR3 protein: ASSREGGSYEQY
CDR3 length: 12
clone size: few
V gene: TRBV4-1
J gene: TRBJ2-7

CDR3 protein: ASGLDRGLYGYT
CDR3 length: 12
clone size: -
V gene: TRBV12-5
J gene: TRBJ1-2

CDR3 protein: ASSQDHRGANYGYT
CDR3 length: 14
clone size: few
V gene: TRBV4-3
J gene: TRBJ1-2

CDR3 protein: ASSAERGRETQY
CDR3 length: 12
clone size: few
V gene: TRBV9
J gene: TRBJ2-5

CDR3 protein: ASSPWTGGPGELF
CDR3 length: 13
clone size: -
V gene: TRBV3-1
J gene: TRBJ2-2

CDR3 protein: ASSAGLAGINEQF
CDR3 length: 13
clone size: -
V gene: TRBV5-1
J gene: TRBJ2-1

CDR3 protein: ASTTSRIFEQF
CDR3 length: 11
clone size: few
V gene: TRBV7-2
J gene: TRBJ2-1

CDR3 protein: ASSLLQGLYNEQF
CDR3 length: 13
clone size: many
V gene: TRBV5-1
J gene: TRBJ2-1

CDR3 protein: ASSQGTRGSYEQY
CDR3 length: 13
clone size: -
V gene: TRBV4-2
J gene: TRBJ2-7

CDR3 protein: ASSTGGTGGDYGYT
CDR3 length: 14
clone size: few
V gene: TRBV12-3/TRBV12-4
J gene: TRBJ1-2

CDR3 protein: ASSLGQEGNTIY
CDR3 length: 12
clone size: -
V gene: TRBV5-1
J gene: TRBJ1-3

CDR3 protein: ASRGVWETQY
CDR3 length: 10
clone size: -
V gene: TRBV6-2/TRBV6-3
J gene: TRBJ2-5

CDR3 protein: ASSQGTGNWGKNTEAF
CDR3 length: 16
clone size: -
V gene: TRBV3-1
J gene: TRBJ1-1

CDR3 protein: ASSPGHSGANVLT
CDR3 length: 13
clone size: many
V gene: TRBV14
J gene: TRBJ2-6

CDR3 protein: ASSQDLGQGASQPQH
CDR3 length: 15
clone size: -
V gene: TRBV4-3
J gene: TRBJ1-5

CDR3 protein: ASSLKYRGVHLGTYEQY
CDR3 length: 17
clone size: -
V gene: TRBV12-3/TRBV12-4
J gene: TRBJ2-7

CDR3 protein: ASSGTSGELL
CDR3 length: 10
clone size: few
V gene: TRBV7-9
J gene: TRBJ2-3